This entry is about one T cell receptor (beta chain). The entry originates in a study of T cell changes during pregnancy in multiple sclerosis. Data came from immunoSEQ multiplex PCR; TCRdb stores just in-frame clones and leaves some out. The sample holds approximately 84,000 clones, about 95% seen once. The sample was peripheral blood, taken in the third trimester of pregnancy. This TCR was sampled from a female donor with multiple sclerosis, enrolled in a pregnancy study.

DNA of the CDR3: TGTGCCAGCAGCCCGACAGGGGATAATGAAAAACTGTTTTTT. It encodes CASSPTGDNEKLFF. The J gene is TRBJ1-4, the V gene TRBV6-5; 8 bases match TRBD1. This CDR3 contains 14 residues. Germline V CDR1 and CDR2: MNHEY, SVGAGI. The trim removed 6 bases at V and 4 bases at J, leaving 4 bases unmatched.